This T cell receptor beta chain appears in the sequencing data of a study of Ad26.COV2.S vaccination and SARS-CoV-2 variants. Germline CDR1 reads MNHNS; CDR2 reads SASEGT. The ends were cut back, 2 bases at V and 6 bases at J, with 13 bases in the middle. The CDR3 runs 14 residues. This sample's treatment: around 19 received Ad26.COV2.S at low or high dose, single or two shots; about 5 received placebo; per-sample allocation not given. Sampling was done on day 63 after the first vaccine or placebo injection. Sequencing used immunoSEQ multiplex PCR; TCRdb keeps in-frame clones, though not all of them. The table shows around 300,000 clones, with about nine tenths occurring only once.

The chain has TRBV6-1 and TRBJ1-1; D ambiguous. The material was peripheral blood, obtained in a trial of Ad26.COV2.S vaccine versus placebo. The TCR sequence derives from a person aged 18-60 years who received the Ad26.COV2.S COVID-19 vaccine or a placebo. CDR3 residues: CASSEPTLGAEAFF. The CDR3 bases are TGTGCCAGCAGTGAACCAACCTTAGGCGCTGAAGCTTTCTTT.